These 12 T cell receptor beta chains were sequenced from one sample in a study of human T cells and chemical hapten exposure. TCRdb passed the RACE reads through MiXCR, listing each CDR3 protein once. The profile shows just over 95,000 distinct CDR3 sequences, roughly a quarter of them singletons. Specified time point: patch test 3, about 24 weeks after DPC sensitization. Sample treatment: therapeutic diphenylcyclopropenone sensitization with weekly scalp DPC. This material consisted of whole blood, taken in connection with sensitization to the hapten diphenylcyclopropenone (DPC). The receptor set was obtained from a man aged 35 to 55 with alopecia areata. Some clones in this sample may be carry-over from other donors' samples.

This clonotype showed up just a few times. The V call is TRBV14, the J call TRBJ2-1, with 16 bases identical to TRBD2. The CDR3 has 17 residues. Germline CDR1 SGHDN, CDR2 FVKESK. V shed 0 bases and J 7 bases; nucleotides not matched to a gene: 3. The CDR3 DNA sequence: TGTGCCAGCAGCCAAGATCCGGGACTAGCGGGAGGGAATGAGCAGTTCTTC. Its translation is CASSQDPGLAGGNEQFF.

The V call is TRBV3-1, the J call TRBJ2-1; D might be TRBD2 (6 bases). Trimming removed 4 bases from V and 0 bases from J, with 13 bases in between. The CDR3 has 16 residues. Looked up from germline, CDR1 is LGHDT and CDR2 is YNNKEL (reference sequence). CDR3 DNA: TGTGCCAGCAGCCCCGGGACTGTTCGCTCCTACAATGAGCAGTTCTTC. Translating it yields CASSPGTVRSYNEQFF.

In its sample, this clonotype was seen a few times. This chain links TRBV18 with TRBJ2-2, with D unresolved. V was cut by 1 base and J by 0 bases, with 12 bases left in between. The germline V gene encodes CDR1 KGHSH and CDR2 LQKENI. The CDR3 runs 17 residues. The CDR3 DNA sequence: TGTGCCAGCTCACCACAGAGGAAACTCTCGAACACCGGGGAGCTGTTTTTT. Its translation is CASSPQRKLSNTGELFF.

The V gene is TRBV12-3 or TRBV12-4, the J gene TRBJ1-5; 8 bases line up with TRBD1. CDR3 length: 15 amino acids. V trimming: 3 bases; J trimming: 6 bases; junction bases outside the gene matches: 7. CDR3 DNA sequence: TGTGCCAGCAGTTTGGGGACAGGTTCTGGTCAGCCCCAGCATTTT. Protein sequence: CASSLGTGSGQPQHF.

This clonotype showed up just once. The chain employs TRBV30 and TRBJ1-1; D is ambiguous. Per the germline V gene, CDR1 is GTSNPN and CDR2 is SVGIG (reference sequence). V lost 0 bases, J lost 8 bases, and 10 bases lay in between. CDR3 size: 12 residues. This CDR3 reads CAWSVLGEEAFF. DNA for the CDR3: TGTGCCTGGAGTGTACTCGGGGAAGAAGCTTTCTTT. Variable domain in full (rest from reference TRBV30 and TRBJ1-1): SQTIHQWPATLVQPVGSPLSLECTVEGTSNPNLYWYRQAAGRGLQLLFYSVGIGQISSEVPQNLSASRPQDRQFILSSKKLLLSDSGFYLCAWSVLGEEAFFGQGTRLTVV.

This clonotype occurred a few times. The V and J genes are TRBV28 and TRBJ2-3; 11 bases match TRBD2. This CDR3 is 18 amino acids long. Germline CDR1 MDHEN, CDR2 SYDVKM. Trimming removed 3 bases from V and 2 bases from J; junction bases left unmatched: 10. CDR3 nucleotides: TGTGCCAGCAGTTTTTGGAGGGATAGCGGGAGGGACACAGATACGCAGTATTTT. This gives the protein CASSFWRDSGRDTDTQYF.

This clonotype was counted only a few times. The J gene is TRBJ2-7, the V gene TRBV20-1, with a tentative D call TRBD2 (5 bases). Germline loops: CDR1 DFQATT, CDR2 SNEGSKA (reference sequence). The V end lost 5 bases, the J end lost 0 bases, and 8 bases lay between the germline ends. The CDR3 spans 12 residues. The CDR3 sequence: CSAPDFSYEQYF. DNA for the CDR3: TGCAGTGCTCCGGACTTCTCCTACGAGCAGTACTTC.

This clonotype was seen more than once but under ten times. The CDR3 reads CASNPLAGRSDTQYF. CDR3 coding DNA: TGTGCCAGCAATCCACTAGCGGGAAGGTCAGATACGCAGTATTTT. The V call is TRBV2, the J call TRBJ2-3; TRBD2 agrees at 10 bases. The J segment lost 4 bases and the V segment lost 7 bases, leaving 8 bases of the junction unmatched. The CDR3 is 15 residues long. The germline CDR1 and CDR2 sequences are SNHLY and FYNNEI.

The chain joins TRBV7-6 to TRBJ2-3; 8 bases are shared with TRBD2. Trimming cost V 5 bases and J 4 bases; bases outside gene matches: 14. Germline V gene lookup returns CDR1 SGHVS and CDR2 FNYEAQ. This CDR3 is 17 amino acids long. The DNA for the CDR3 is TGTGCCAGCAGCCCCCTGAGTACAGCGGGAGTTTCAGATACGCAGTATTTT. Translating it yields CASSPLSTAGVSDTQYF.

This clonotype has more than one count but fewer than ten. The CDR3 protein is CATSGRRGTQYF. CDR3 DNA sequence: TGTGCCACCAGTGGAAGACGGGGGACCCAGTACTTC. The rearrangement joins TRBV24-1 to TRBJ2-5; the D gene is possibly TRBD2 (5 bases). The V end lost 5 bases, the J end lost 7 bases, and 10 bases lay between the germline ends. Germline lookup yields CDR1 KGHDR and CDR2 SFDVKD. This CDR3 is 12 amino acids long.

Only a few counts were recorded for this clonotype. This rearrangement joins TRBV10-3 to TRBJ2-7; TRBD2 might be the D (6 bases). The CDR3 contains 15 residues. Trimming removed 3 bases at V and 3 bases at J, with 15 bases between. Germline assignment: CDR1 ENHRY and CDR2 SYGVKD. The CDR3 DNA sequence: TGTGCCATCAGTGATCCGGGAGAGACCTACTACGAGCAGTACTTC. Its translation is CAISDPGETYYEQYF.

The rearrangement uses TRBV12-3 or TRBV12-4 and TRBJ2-1; 12 bases are a match to TRBD2. This CDR3 has 13 amino acids. Losses at the gene ends were 10 bases for V and 7 bases for J; bases not matched to a gene: 5. The CDR3 sequence: CATTSGSRNEQFF. The CDR3 nucleotides read TGTGCCACGACTAGCGGGAGTCGGAATGAGCAGTTCTTC.